This T cell receptor (beta chain) comes out of a study of T cell clusters in autoimmune cytopenias (dated by TCRdb to between 2018 and 2021). Broadly, across the study: A mean age of about 54 years and a median age of 59 years were recorded for the healthy donor controls, of whom about half of the roughly 43 were female. TRB sequencing reached a median depth of around 52,000 reads per sample and yielded a median of around 2,200 distinct TRB clonotypes per sample. TRB and IGH repertoires from peripheral blood were sequenced in autoimmune cytopenia patients at active disease and during treatment follow-up, with healthy, CLL and autoimmune hepatitis controls included alongside. Autoimmune hepatitis repertoires were compared against roughly 21 age- and sex-matched healthy donors. For primary cytopenia, fewer than 30 age-matched healthy donors were used as controls, and for secondary cytopenia, some 15 age-matched CLL patients were used as controls. The study was designed to test whether a disease-specific immune repertoire signature usable as a blood-based biomarker is carried by autoimmune cytopenia patients.

For each sample, TRB amplification used 250 ng of peripheral blood genomic DNA, equal to approximately 38,000 genome equivalents. The full study reports these points: The cluster-lack signature was not seen for secondary cytopenia versus CLL, apparently masked by the dominant lymphoma-associated repertoire. The T cell clusters were defined only in silico, and the functional role of the clusters was left to be validated experimentally. TRB repertoire shifts, with less even repertoires in secondary cytopenia and CLL, mostly reflected lymphoma bias rather than autoimmunity. Almost three-fold more exclusive TRB clusters were observed in healthy donors than in active autoimmune hepatitis patients, consistent with an autoimmunity-wide signature. GLIPH results suggested that primary autoimmune cytopenia patients were missing physiological T cell clusters, with under 55 clusters found only in healthy donors compared with more than 15 found only in patients.

TRB rearrangements were amplified by multiplex PCR following a touch-down protocol, with the TRB-A and TRB-B primer pools mixed in one tube. Two consecutive PCR reactions with Phusion HS II polymerase added Illumina adapters and sample indices to the amplicons. Amplicons were gel-purified with the NucleoSpin Gel and PCR Clean-up kit, then quantified by Qubit and quality-checked on an Agilent 2100 Bioanalyzer. Sequencing of the libraries was done on an Illumina MiSeq with 600-cycle, single-indexed, paired-end runs. In the authors' own workflow: MiXCR version 2.1.12 with the default MiXCR reference library was used to align and assemble TRB reads. A clone was defined by each unique CDR3 nucleotide sequence, and analysis was restricted to productive sequences with at least two reads. Repertoire diversity was assessed with alpha-parameterized diversity profiles (alpha 0 to 5), including the Shannon (alpha 1) and Simpson (alpha 2) indices, which were computed with an R script. Combinatorial TRB VJ usage was computed with the tcR package and compared between cohorts by principal component analysis with ade4. GLIPH clustering of TCRbeta CDR3s was carried out on cohort pairs matched by age and read depth, and cluster frequencies were compared by Wilcoxon test. With the reads reprocessed by TCRdb, a single entry stands for each CDR3 protein sequence and no DNA is reported. TCRdb's processing, not the study's, gives the V and J calls here. The sample's table covers about 4,000 distinct CDR3 sequences. The ten top clones hold about two fifths of the sample.

The CDR3 numbers 14 residues from cysteine through phenylalanine. DNA is not recorded here. As encoded in the germline V gene, CDR1 is KGHSH while CDR2 is LQKENI. Regarding this clonotype: The clone's antigen remains unknown.

The same specimen was also included in a second study, on T cell repertoires in aging, cancer and after chemotherapy. As noted in the second study: Six donor age groups were covered, ranging from 30 or younger up to 70 or older, and each group contained at least three individuals. TCR repertoires from healthy donor controls were recorded over periods of several months to years and showed clear clonal overlap between repeated samplings. Several million TCR reads were contained in the full dataset. Untreated patients with hematological or solid cancers showed significantly lower blood TCR diversity and higher clonality than age-matched healthy donors. In healthy donors, the decline in TCR diversity with age was mainly due to loss of richness, whereas in cancer patients loss of evenness also played a role. An increase in median generation probability over the chemotherapy interval was observed in both cancer cohorts, suggesting that the repertoire was reconstituted through rebound thymic output. It was noted by the authors that conclusions about immunological memory after chemotherapy cannot be drawn from the repertoire data. To look at immunoaging and at how T cells reconstitute after chemotherapy, the study profiled TCR beta repertoires in peripheral blood from both healthy donors and cancer patients. Alongside fewer than 100 healthy donors serving as a reference group, the cohort included approximately 220 cancer patients, of whom roughly 92 had hematological cancers and some 130 had solid cancers. MiXCR versions 2.12 and 3.0.5 were used to process TRB sequences. Repertoire metrics included Shannon diversity, evenness, clonality (one minus evenness), and alpha-parameterized diversity profiles from alpha 0 to 5. Generation probabilities of clones in paired pre- and post-chemotherapy samples were computed with the IGoR algorithm.

The chain uses TRBV18 and TRBJ2-7; checking the TCRdb D call of TRBD1 is not possible without DNA. Material for sequencing was peripheral blood. This receptor was identified in a human donor in good health. The CDR3 protein sequence reads: CASTLRQGAGEQYF.